This T cell receptor (beta chain) was documented in a study of blood T cell repertoires in COVID-19. The CDR3 totals 15 residues. Germline CDR1 is MNHEY and CDR2 is SVGAGI. V was trimmed by 6 bases and J by 0 bases, leaving 15 bases between them. In the source study's methods: Using reference gene primer amplification, nucleated cell counts were estimated. TCRdb's table, derived via immunoSEQ multiplex PCR, lists solely in-frame clones and lacks some. The V and J calls and clone size come from that table; D and trimming were worked out from the DNA. The sample shows 300,000 or so clones, about 91% of them seen only once.

Material: peripheral blood. The TCR comes from a woman aged 25-40 years who had recovered from COVID-19. The J gene is TRBJ2-7, the V gene TRBV6-5; D might be TRBD1 (5 bases). In nucleotides, the CDR3 is TGTGCCAGCAGGCCTCGGCAGGGTATCTCCTACGAGCAGTACTTC. Translated, it gives CASRPRQGISYEQYF.